This TCR beta chain was identified in a study of T-cell reconstitution after alpha-beta-depleted transplantation in children. Germline CDR1 reads GTSNPN; CDR2 reads SVGIG (reference sequence). The CDR3 covers 17 residues. Trimming at V came to 0 bases and at J to 3 bases, leaving 10 bases not matched to a gene. It was with unique molecular identifiers that the TCRbeta library was prepared. MiXCR, run by TCRdb on the PCR reads, gives a single entry per CDR3 protein. Altogether about 610,000 distinct CDR3 sequences are present, over 9.5% being singletons, with the ten largest covering approximately 4.1%. This clonotype was seen a few times.

This chain uses TRBV30 with TRBJ2-1; 8 nucleotides match TRBD2. The sequence was collected from a human donor who donated a stem cell graft to a child with acute myeloid leukemia. The sequences come from PBMCs from the stem cell graft donor, collected from the stem cell graft. The CDR3 protein is CAWSVRNGRAYYNEQFF. DNA for the CDR3: TGTGCCTGGAGTGTACGCAACGGGAGGGCCTACTACAATGAGCAGTTCTTC.